This T cell receptor beta chain comes out of a study of regulatory T cells in long-lasting Graves disease. Documented time point: persistent/refractory GD, antithyroid drugs over 5 years with positive TRAb. The TCR library used RNA extracted from PBMCs. As a group, patients came from one endocrinology department in Xi'an, China. This clonotype was seen repeatedly, ten times or more. Its antigen is currently unknown. Study conclusions and caveats: Reduced TCR diversity was observed in persistent Graves' patients versus newly diagnosed patients.

Construction of TCR beta libraries relied on iRepertoire HTBI primers and on Arm-PCR targeting CDR3 regions. TCRdb fed the multiplex PCR reads into MiXCR, producing one record per CDR3 protein. This table holds about 290,000 distinct CDR3 sequences, 20% to 25% found once. The sample consisted of peripheral blood mononuclear cells (PBMCs), taken when the disease was refractory, from a patient treated with antithyroid drugs. This TCR derives from a female donor with Graves disease.

DNA of the CDR3: TGTGCCAGCAGCTTAGGAACAGGGACTTCACCCCTCCACTTT. Translation: CASSLGTGTSPLHF. This rearrangement joins TRBV11-2 to TRBJ1-6; tentative D call: TRBD1 (6 bases). This CDR3 region has 14 residues. Looked up from germline, CDR1 is SGHAT and CDR2 is FQNNGV. V was pared by 1 base and J by 9 bases, with 10 bases between.